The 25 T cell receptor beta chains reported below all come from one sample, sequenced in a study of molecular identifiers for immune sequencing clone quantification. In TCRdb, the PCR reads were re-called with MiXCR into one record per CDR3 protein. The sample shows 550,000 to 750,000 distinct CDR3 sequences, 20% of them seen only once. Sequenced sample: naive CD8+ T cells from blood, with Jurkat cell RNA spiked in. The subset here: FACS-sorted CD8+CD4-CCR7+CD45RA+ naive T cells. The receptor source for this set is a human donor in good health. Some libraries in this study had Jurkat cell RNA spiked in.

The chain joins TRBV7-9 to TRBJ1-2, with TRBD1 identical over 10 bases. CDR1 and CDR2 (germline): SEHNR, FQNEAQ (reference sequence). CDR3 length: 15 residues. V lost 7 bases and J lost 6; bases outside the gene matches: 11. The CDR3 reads CASTTSPGQGNGYTF. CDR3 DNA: TGTGCCAGCACCACTAGTCCGGGACAGGGGAATGGCTACACCTTC.

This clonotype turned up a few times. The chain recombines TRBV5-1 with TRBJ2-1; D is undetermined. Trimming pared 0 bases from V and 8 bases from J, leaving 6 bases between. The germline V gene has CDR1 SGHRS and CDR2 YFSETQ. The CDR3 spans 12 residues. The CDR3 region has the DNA TGCGCCAGCAGCTTGGACGTATATGAGCAGTTCTTC. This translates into CASSLDVYEQFF. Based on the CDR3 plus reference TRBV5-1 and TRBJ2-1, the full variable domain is KAGVTQTPRYLIKTRGQQVTLSCSPISGHRSVSWYQQTPGQGLQFLFEYFSETQRNKGNFPGRFSGRQFSNSRSEMNVSTLELGDSALYLCASSLDVYEQFFGPGTRLTVL.

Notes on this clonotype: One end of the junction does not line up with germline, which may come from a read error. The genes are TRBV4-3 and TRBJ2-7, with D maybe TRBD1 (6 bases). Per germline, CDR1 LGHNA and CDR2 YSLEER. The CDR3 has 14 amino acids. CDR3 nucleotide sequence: TGCGCCAGCGGCCAAGATAGGGGGACCTACGAGCAGTACTTC. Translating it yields CASGQDRGTYEQYF.

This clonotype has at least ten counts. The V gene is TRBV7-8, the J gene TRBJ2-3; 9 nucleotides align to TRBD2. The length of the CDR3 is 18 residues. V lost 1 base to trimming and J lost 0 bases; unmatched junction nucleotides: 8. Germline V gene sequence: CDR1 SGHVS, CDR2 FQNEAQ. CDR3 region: CASSLENALAGSTDTQYF. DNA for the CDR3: TGTGCCAGCAGCTTAGAGAATGCCCTAGCGGGGAGCACAGATACGCAGTATTTT.

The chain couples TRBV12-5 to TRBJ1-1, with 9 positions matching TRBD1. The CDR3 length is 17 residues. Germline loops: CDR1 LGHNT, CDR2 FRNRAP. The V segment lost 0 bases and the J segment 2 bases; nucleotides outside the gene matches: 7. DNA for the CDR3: TGTGCTAGTGGTTTGGTGGGACAGGGAGGGATAAACACTGAAGCTTTCTTT. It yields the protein CASGLVGQGGINTEAFF.

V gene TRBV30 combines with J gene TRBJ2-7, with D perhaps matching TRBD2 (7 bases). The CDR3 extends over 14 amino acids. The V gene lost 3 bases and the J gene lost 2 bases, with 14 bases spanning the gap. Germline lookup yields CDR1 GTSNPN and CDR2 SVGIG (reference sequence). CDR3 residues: CAWSEGGGAYEQYF. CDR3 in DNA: TGTGCCTGGAGCGAAGGGGGGGGGGCCTACGAGCAGTACTTC.

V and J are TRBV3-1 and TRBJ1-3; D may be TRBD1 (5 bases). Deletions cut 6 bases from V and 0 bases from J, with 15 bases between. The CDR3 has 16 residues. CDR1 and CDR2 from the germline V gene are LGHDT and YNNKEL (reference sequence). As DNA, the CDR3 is TGTGCCAGCAGACCTGAGGGGCTCCTCTCTGGAAACACCATATATTTT. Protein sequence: CASRPEGLLSGNTIYF.

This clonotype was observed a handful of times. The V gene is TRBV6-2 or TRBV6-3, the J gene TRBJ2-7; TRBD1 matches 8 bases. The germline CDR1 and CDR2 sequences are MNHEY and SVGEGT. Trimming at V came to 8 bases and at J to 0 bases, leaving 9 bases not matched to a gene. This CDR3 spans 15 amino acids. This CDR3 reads CASGRQGRSSYEQYF. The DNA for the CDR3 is TGTGCCAGCGGGCGACAGGGGAGAAGCTCCTACGAGCAGTACTTC.

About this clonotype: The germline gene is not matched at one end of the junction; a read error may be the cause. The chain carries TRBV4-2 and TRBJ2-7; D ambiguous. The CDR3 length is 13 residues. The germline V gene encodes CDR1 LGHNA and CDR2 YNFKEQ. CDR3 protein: CAGSQEKWGEQYF. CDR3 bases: TGTGCCGGCAGCCAAGAAAAATGGGGCGAGCAGTACTTC.

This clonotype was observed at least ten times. CDR3 residues: CASSKGEQFF. The CDR3 DNA reads TGTGCCAGCAGTAAGGGTGAGCAGTTCTTC. The V call is TRBV28, the J call TRBJ2-1; D gene uncertain. Deletions cut 5 bases from V and 9 bases from J, with 5 bases between. CDR3 size: 10 residues. CDR1 and CDR2 from the germline V gene are MDHEN and SYDVKM. The whole variable domain, remainder taken from reference TRBV28 and TRBJ2-1, is DVKVTQSSRYLVKRTGEKVFLECVQDMDHENMFWYRQDPGLGLRLIYFSYDVKMKEKGDIPEGYSVSREKKERFSLILESASTNQTSMYLCASSKGEQFFGPGTRLTVL.

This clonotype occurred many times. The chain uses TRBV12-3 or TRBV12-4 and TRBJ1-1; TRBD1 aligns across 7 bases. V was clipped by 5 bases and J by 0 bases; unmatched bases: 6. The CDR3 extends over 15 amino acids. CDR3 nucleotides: TGTGCCAGCAGTCCAGAGGGGGCCATGAACACTGAAGCTTTCTTT. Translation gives CASSPEGAMNTEAFF.

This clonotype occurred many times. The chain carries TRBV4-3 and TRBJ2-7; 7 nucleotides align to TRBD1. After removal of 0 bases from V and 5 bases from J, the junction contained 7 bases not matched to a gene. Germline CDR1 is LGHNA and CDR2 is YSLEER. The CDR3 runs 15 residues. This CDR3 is CASSQDHRTGDEQYF. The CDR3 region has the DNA TGCGCCAGCAGCCAAGATCATCGGACAGGTGACGAGCAGTACTTC.

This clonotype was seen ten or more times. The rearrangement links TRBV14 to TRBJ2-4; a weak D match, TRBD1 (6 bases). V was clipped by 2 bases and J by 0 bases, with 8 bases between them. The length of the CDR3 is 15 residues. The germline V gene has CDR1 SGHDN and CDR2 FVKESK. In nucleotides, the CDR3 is TGTGCCAGCAGCCAAACAGGGATAGCCAAAAACATTCAGTACTTC. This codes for CASSQTGIAKNIQYF.

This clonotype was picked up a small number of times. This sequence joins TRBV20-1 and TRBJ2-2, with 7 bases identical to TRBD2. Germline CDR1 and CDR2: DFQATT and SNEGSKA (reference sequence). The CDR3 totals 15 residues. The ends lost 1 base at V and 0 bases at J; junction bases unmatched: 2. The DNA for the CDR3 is TGCAGTGCTAGAGTGGCGGGGGCGAACACCGGGGAGCTGTTTTTT. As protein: CSARVAGANTGELFF.

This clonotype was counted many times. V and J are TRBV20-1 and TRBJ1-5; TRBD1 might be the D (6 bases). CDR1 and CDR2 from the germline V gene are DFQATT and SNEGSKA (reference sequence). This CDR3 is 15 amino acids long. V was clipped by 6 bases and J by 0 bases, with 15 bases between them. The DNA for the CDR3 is TGCAGTGCCCAGGTAGACAGGTTTAGCAATCAGCCCCAGCATTTT. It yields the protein CSAQVDRFSNQPQHF.

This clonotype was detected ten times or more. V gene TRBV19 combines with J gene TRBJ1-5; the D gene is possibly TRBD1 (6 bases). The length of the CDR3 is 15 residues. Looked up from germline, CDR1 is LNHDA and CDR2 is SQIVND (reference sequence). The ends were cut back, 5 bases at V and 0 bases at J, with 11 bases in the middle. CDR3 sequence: CASSSARGSNQPQHF. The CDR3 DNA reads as TGTGCCAGTAGTTCGGCCAGGGGTAGCAATCAGCCCCAGCATTTT.

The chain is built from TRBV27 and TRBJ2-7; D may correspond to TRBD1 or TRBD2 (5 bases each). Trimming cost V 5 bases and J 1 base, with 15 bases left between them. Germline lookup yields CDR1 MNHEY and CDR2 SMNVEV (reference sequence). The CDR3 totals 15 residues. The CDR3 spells CASSVPWGRSYEQYF. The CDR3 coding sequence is TGTGCCAGCAGTGTCCCTTGGGGACGATCCTACGAGCAGTACTTC.

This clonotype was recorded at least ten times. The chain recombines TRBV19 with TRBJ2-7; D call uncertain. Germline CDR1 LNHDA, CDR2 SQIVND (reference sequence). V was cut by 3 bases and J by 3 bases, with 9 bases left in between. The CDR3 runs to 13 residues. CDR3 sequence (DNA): TGTGCCAGTAGTATGGGCAGTTACTACGAGCAGTACTTC. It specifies CASSMGSYYEQYF.

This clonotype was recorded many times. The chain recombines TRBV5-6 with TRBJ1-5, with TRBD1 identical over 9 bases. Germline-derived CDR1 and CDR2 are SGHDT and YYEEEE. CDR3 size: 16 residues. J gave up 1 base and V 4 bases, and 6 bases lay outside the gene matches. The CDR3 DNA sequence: TGTGCCAGCAGCCTCGCGACAGGGGGGAGCAATCAGCCCCAGCATTTT. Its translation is CASSLATGGSNQPQHF.

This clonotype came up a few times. CDR3 sequence (DNA): TGCAGTGCTAGAGATTTGCACTACGAGCAGTACTTC. Translated: CSARDLHYEQYF. The chain carries TRBV20-1 and TRBJ2-7, with D unclear. The CDR3 runs 12 residues. V lost 0 bases and J 3 bases, leaving 6 bases between the germline ends. CDR1 is DFQATT and CDR2 is SNEGSKA in the germline V gene (reference sequence).

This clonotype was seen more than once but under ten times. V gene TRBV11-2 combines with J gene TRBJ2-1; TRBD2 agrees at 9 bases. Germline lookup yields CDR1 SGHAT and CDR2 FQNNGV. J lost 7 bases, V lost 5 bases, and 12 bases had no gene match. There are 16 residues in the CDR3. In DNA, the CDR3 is TGTGCCAGCAGCCAAATTGGGGTAGCGGGGGTGAATGAGCAGTTCTTC. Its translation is CASSQIGVAGVNEQFF.

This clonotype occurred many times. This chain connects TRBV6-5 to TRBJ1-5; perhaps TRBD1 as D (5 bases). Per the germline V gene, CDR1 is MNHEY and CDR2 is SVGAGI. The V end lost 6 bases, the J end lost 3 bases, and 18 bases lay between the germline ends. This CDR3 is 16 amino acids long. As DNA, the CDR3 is TGTGCCAGCAGACAGACAGCGTGGCTAATCAATCAGCCCCAGCATTTT. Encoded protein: CASRQTAWLINQPQHF.

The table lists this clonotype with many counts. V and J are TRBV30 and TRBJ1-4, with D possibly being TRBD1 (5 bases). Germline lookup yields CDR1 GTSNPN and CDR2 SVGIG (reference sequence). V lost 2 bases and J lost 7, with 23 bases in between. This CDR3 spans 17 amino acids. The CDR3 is CAWSPTATRVLSEKLFF. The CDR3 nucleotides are TGTGCCTGGAGTCCGACAGCAACGCGGGTGTTAAGTGAAAAACTGTTTTTT.

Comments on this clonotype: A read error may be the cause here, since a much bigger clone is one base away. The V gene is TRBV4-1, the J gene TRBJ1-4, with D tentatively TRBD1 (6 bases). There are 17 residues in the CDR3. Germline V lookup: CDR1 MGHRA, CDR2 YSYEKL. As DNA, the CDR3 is TGCGCCAGCAGCCAAGGGGGGCGCGGGGGGGCTAATGAAAGACTGTTTTTT. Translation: CASSQGGRGGANERLFF.

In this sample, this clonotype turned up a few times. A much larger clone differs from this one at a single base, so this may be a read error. The CDR3: CAGSLRDEPPNTQYF. CDR3 coding DNA: TGTGCCGGCAGTTTACGGGACGAACCGCCCAATACGCAGTATTTT. The gene calls are TRBV27 and TRBJ2-3; D might be TRBD1 or TRBD2, each matching 5 bases. CDR3 length equals 15 residues. In germline, CDR1 is MNHEY, CDR2 SMNVEV (reference sequence).